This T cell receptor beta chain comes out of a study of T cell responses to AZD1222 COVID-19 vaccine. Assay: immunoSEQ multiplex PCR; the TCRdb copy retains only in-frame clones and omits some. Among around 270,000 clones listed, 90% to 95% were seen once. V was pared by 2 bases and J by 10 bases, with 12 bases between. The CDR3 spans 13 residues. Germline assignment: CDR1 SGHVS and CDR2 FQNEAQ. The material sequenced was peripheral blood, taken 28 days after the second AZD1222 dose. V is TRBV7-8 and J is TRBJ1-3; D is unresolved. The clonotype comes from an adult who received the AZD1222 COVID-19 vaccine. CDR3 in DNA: TGTGCCAGCAGCTTACCGGGGAAAAGTACCATATATTTT. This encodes CASSLPGKSTIYF. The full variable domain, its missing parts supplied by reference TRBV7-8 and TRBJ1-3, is GAGVSQSPRYKVAKRGQDVALRCDPISGHVSLFWYQQALGQGPEFLTYFQNEAQLDKSGLPSDRFFAERPEGSVSTLKIQRTQQEDSAVYLCASSLPGKSTIYFGEGSWLTVV.